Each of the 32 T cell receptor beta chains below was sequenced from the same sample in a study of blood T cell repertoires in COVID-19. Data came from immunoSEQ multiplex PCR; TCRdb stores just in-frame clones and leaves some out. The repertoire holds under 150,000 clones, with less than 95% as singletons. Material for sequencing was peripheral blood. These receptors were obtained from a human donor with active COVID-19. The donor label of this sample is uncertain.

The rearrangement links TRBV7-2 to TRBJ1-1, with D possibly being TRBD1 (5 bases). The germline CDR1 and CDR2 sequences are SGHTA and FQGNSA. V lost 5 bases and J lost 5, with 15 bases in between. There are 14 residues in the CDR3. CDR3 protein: CASSPSAGRTEAFF. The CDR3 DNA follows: TGTGCCAGCAGCCCCTCAGCAGGGCGTACTGAAGCTTTCTTT.

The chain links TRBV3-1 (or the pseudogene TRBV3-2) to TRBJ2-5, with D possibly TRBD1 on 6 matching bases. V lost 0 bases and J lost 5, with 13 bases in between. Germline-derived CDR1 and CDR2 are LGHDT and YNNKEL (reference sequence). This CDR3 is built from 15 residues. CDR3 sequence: CASSQELQGWETQYF. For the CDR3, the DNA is TGTGCCAGCAGCCAAGAGTTACAGGGCTGGGAGACCCAGTACTTC.

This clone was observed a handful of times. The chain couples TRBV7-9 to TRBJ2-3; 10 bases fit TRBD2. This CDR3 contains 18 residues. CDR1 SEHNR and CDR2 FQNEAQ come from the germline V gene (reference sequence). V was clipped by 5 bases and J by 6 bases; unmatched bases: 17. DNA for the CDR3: TGTGCCAGCAGCCGGGATCCCCAAGCGGGGGGGAACATGGATACGCAGTATTTT. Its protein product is CASSRDPQAGGNMDTQYF.

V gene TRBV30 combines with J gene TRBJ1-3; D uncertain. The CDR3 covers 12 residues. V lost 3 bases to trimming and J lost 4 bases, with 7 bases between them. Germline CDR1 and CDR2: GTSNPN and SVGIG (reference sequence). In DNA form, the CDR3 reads TGTGCCTGGAGCCCTAACGGAAACACCATATATTTT. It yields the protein CAWSPNGNTIYF.

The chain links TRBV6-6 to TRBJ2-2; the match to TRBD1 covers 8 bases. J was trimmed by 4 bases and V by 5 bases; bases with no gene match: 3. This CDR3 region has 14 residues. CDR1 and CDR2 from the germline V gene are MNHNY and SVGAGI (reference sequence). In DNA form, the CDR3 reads TGTGCCAGCAGTGACCAGGGGGCCACCGGGGAGCTGTTTTTT. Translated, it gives CASSDQGATGELFF.

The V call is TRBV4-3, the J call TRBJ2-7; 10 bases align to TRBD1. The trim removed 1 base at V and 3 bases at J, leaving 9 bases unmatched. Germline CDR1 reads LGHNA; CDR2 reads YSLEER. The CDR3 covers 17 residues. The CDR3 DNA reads TGCGCCAGCAGCCAAGTGTGGCAGGGACAGGGGCGCTACGAGCAGTACTTC. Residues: CASSQVWQGQGRYEQYF.

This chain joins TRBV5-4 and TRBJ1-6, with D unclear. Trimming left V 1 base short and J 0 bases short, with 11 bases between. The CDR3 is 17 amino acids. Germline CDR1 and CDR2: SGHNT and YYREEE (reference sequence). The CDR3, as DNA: TGTGCCAGCAGCTTGCCGCGGGCCAGCTCCTATAATTCACCCCTCCACTTT. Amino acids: CASSLPRASSYNSPLHF.

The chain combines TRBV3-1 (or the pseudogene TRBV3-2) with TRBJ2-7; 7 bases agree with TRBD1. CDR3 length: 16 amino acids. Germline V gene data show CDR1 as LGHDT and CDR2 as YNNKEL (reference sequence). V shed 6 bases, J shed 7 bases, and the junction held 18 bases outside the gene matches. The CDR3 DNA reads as TGTGCCAGCAGTCGATCAACAGGGGCCTACTCGGGGGAGCAGTACTTC. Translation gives CASSRSTGAYSGEQYF.

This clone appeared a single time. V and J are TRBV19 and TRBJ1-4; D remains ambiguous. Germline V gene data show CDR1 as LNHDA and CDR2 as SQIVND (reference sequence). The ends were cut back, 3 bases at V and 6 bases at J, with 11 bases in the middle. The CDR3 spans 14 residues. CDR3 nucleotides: TGTGCCAGTAGTATTATACTTCGGGATGAAAAACTGTTTTTT. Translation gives CASSIILRDEKLFF.

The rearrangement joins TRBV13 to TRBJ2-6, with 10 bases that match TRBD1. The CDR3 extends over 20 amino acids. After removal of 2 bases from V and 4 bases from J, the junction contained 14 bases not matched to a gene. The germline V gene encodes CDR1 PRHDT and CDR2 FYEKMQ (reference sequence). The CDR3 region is CASSLYQRDRGRSGANVLTF. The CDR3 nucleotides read TGTGCCAGCAGCTTATATCAAAGGGACAGGGGAAGGTCCGGGGCCAACGTCCTGACTTTC. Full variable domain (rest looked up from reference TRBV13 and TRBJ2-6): AAGVIQSPRHLIKEKRETATLKCYPIPRHDTVYWYQQGPGQDPQFLISFYEKMQSDKGSIPDRFSAQQFSDYHSELNMSSLELGDSALYFCASSLYQRDRGRSGANVLTFGAGSRLTVL.

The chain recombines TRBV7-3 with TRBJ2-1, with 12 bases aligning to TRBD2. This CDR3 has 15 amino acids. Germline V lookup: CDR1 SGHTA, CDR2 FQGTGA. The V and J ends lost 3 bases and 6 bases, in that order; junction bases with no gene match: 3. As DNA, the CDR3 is TGTGCCAGCAGCTTGAGGACTAGCGGGGTCAATGAGCAGTTCTTC. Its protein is CASSLRTSGVNEQFF.

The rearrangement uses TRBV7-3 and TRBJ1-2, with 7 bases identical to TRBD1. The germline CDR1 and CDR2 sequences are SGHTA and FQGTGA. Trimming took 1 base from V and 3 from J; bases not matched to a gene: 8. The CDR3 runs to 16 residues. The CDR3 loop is CASSLKGAPAYYGYTF. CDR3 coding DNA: TGTGCCAGCAGCTTAAAGGGGGCTCCGGCTTACTATGGCTACACCTTC.

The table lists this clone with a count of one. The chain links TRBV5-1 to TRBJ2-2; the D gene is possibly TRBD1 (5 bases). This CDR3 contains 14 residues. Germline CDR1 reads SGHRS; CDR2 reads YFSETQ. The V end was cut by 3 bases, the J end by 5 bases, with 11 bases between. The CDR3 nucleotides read TGCGCCAGCAGCTACTATTCAGGGACCGGGGAGCTGTTTTTT. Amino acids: CASSYYSGTGELFF. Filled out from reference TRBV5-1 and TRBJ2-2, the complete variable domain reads KAGVTQTPRYLIKTRGQQVTLSCSPISGHRSVSWYQQTPGQGLQFLFEYFSETQRNKGNFPGRFSGRQFSNSRSEMNVSTLELGDSALYLCASSYYSGTGELFFGEGSRLTVL.

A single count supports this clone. The CDR3, as DNA: TGTGCCAGCAGTGAGGGACTAGCGGGGGGGAACGGAGATACGCAGTATTTT. Its translation: CASSEGLAGGNGDTQYF. The V gene is TRBV2, the J gene TRBJ2-3; 16 nucleotides line up with TRBD2. The length of the CDR3 is 17 residues. The J segment lost 5 bases and the V segment lost 3 bases, leaving 5 bases of the junction unmatched. Germline lookup yields CDR1 SNHLY and CDR2 FYNNEI.

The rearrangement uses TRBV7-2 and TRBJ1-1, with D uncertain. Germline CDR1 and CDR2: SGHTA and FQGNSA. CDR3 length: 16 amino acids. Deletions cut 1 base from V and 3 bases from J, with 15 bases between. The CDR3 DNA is TGTGCCAGCAGCTTAGGTCCTCCCCCATCGGACACTGAAGCTTTCTTT. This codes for CASSLGPPPSDTEAFF.

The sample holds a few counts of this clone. Here the CDR3 DNA reads TGTGCCAGCAGCAGGGACAGCGGGCTTGGGCAGCCCCAGCATTTT. Translated: CASSRDSGLGQPQHF. The chain links TRBV2 to TRBJ1-5; 7 nucleotides agree with TRBD1. Germline assignment: CDR1 SNHLY and CDR2 FYNNEI. The CDR3 has 15 residues. V lost 6 bases to trimming and J lost 7 bases; unmatched junction nucleotides: 12.

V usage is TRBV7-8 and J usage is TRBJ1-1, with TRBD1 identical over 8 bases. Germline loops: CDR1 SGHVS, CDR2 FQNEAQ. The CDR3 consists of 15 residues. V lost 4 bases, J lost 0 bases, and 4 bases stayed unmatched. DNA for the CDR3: TGTGCCAGCAGCTCGACAGGGGTCATGAACACTGAAGCTTTCTTT. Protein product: CASSSTGVMNTEAFF.

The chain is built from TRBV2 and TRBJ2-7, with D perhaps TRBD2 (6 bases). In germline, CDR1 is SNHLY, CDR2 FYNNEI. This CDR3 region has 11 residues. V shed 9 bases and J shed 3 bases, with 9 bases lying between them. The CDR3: CASAGSYEQYF. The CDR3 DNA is TGTGCCAGTGCGGGGAGCTACGAGCAGTACTTC.

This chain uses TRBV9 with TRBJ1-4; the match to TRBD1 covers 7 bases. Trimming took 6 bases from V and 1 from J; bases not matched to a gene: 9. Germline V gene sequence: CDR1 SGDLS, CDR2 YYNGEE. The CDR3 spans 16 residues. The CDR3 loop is CASTPFPGGTNEKLFF. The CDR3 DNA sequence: TGTGCCAGCACCCCCTTCCCAGGGGGAACTAATGAAAAACTGTTTTTT.

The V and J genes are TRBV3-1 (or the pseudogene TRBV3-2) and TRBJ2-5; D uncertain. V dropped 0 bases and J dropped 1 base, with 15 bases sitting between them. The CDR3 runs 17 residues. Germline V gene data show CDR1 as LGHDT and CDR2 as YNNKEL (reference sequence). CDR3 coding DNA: TGTGCCAGCAGCCAAGATTTCTGTTCATCCGGCCAAGAGACCCAGTACTTC. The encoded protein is CASSQDFCSSGQETQYF.

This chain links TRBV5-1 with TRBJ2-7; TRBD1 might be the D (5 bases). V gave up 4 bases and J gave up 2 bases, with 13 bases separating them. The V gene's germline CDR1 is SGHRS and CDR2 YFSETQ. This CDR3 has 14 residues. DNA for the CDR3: TGCGCCAGCAGCGCAACAGGCCCGACCTACGAGCAGTACTTC. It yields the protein CASSATGPTYEQYF.

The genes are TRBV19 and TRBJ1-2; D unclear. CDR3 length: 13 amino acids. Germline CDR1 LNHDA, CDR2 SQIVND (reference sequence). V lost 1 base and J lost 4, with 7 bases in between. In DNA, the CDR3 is TGTGCCAGTAGTATAGTATCAGGCTATGGCTACACCTTC. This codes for CASSIVSGYGYTF.

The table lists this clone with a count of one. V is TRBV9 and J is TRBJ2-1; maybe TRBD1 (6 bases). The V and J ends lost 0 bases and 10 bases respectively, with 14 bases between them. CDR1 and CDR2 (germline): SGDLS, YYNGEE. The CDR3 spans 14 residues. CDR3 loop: CASSVEQGWREQFF. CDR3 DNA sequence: TGTGCCAGCAGCGTAGAACAGGGATGGAGAGAGCAGTTCTTC.

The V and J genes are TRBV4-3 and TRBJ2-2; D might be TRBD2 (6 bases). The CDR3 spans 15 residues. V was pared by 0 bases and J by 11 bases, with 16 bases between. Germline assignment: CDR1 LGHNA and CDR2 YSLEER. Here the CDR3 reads CASSQDRASGSELFF. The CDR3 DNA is TGCGCCAGCAGCCAAGACAGGGCCAGCGGGTCTGAGCTGTTTTTT.

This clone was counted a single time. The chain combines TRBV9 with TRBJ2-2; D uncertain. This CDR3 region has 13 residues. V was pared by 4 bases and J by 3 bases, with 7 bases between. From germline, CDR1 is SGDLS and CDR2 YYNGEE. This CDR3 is CASSPVDTGELFF. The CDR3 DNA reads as TGTGCCAGCAGCCCAGTGGACACCGGGGAGCTGTTTTTT.

The CDR3 region has the DNA TGCGCCAGCACATCCTTGAAAGACAGGGGCACAGATACGCAGTATTTT. Translated, it gives CASTSLKDRGTDTQYF. The V gene is TRBV5-1, the J gene TRBJ2-3; 7 bases match TRBD1. The CDR3 consists of 16 residues. With 6 bases clipped from V and 1 base from J, the junction kept 11 bases outside the gene matches. Germline V gives CDR1 SGHRS, CDR2 YFSETQ.

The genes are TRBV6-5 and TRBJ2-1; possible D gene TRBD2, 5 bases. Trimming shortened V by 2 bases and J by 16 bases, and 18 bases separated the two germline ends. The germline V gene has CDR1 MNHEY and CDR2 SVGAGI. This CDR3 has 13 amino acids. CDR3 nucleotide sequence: TGTGCCAGCAGTTACGCCCCCGGGGAAAGACACTTCTTC. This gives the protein CASSYAPGERHFF.

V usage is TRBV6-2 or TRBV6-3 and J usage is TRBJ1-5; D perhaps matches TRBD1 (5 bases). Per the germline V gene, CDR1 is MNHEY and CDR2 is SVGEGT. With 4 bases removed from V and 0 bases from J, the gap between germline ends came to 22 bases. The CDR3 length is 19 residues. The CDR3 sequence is CASSSSPSSGYYSNQPQHF. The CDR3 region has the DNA TGTGCCAGCAGTTCGAGCCCTTCTTCAGGGTACTATAGCAATCAGCCCCAGCATTTT.

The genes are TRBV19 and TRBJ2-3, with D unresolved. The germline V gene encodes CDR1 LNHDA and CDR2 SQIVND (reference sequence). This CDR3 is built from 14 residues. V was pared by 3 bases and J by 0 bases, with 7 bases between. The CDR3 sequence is CASSIQASTDTQYF. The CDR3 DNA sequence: TGTGCCAGTAGTATCCAAGCTAGCACAGATACGCAGTATTTT.

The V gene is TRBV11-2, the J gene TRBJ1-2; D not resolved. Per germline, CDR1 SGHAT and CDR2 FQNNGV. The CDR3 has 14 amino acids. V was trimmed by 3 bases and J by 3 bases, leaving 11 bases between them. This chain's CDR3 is CASSFVHRDYGYTF. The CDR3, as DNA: TGTGCCAGCAGCTTTGTCCACAGAGACTATGGCTACACCTTC.

CDR3 coding DNA: TGTGCCAGCAGCCCGGGACAGTATGGCTACACCTTC. Translation gives CASSPGQYGYTF. The V and J genes are TRBV7-9 and TRBJ1-2; 7 nucleotides align to TRBD1. This CDR3 region has 12 residues. J gave up 5 bases and V 5 bases, and 2 bases lay outside the gene matches. Germline assignment: CDR1 SEHNR and CDR2 FQNEAQ (reference sequence).

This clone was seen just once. The CDR3 sequence: CASSRTNRNTIYF. CDR3 nucleotide sequence: TGTGCCAGCAGCCGAACTAATAGAAACACCATATATTTT. The chain couples TRBV3-1 (or the pseudogene TRBV3-2) to TRBJ1-3, with D uncertain. Per the germline V gene, CDR1 is LGHDT and CDR2 is YNNKEL (reference sequence). This CDR3 is 13 amino acids long. V lost 4 bases, J lost 5 bases, and 9 bases lay in between.